A single sample gave rise to the 18 T cell receptor beta chains below, sequenced in a study of cytomegalovirus exposure and HLA in healthy donors. PCR involved 60 Vbeta and 13 Jbeta primers. TCRdb's copy holds only in-frame clones and misses some; the assay was immunoSEQ multiplex PCR. The table has more than 90,000 clones, more than 55% seen once. Source material: PBMCs. The receptor set was obtained from a boy younger than 18 in good health and CMV-seropositive.

This clone showed up just once. The chain uses TRBV5-1 and TRBJ1-3, with D unresolved. Germline V gene lookup returns CDR1 SGHRS and CDR2 YFSETQ. Trimming removed 2 bases from V and 0 bases from J, with 18 bases in between. The length of the CDR3 is 18 residues. CDR3 nucleotide sequence: TGCGCCAGCAGCTTCATTGGCGGCGGGGAACACTCTGGAAACACCATATATTTT. The encoded protein is CASSFIGGGEHSGNTIYF.

The V and J genes are TRBV7-3 and TRBJ2-3; 8 bases are shared with TRBD2. Germline-derived CDR1 and CDR2 are SGHTA and FQGTGA. This CDR3 is built from 16 residues. V shed 4 bases and J 2 bases; nucleotides not matched to a gene: 8. CDR3 in DNA: TGTGCCAGCAGCTCAAAGAGTAGCGGGGTCACAGATACGCAGTATTTT. It codes for CASSSKSSGVTDTQYF.

This chain links TRBV2 with TRBJ1-5; no reliable D call. Germline V gene data show CDR1 as SNHLY and CDR2 as FYNNEI. Trimming pared 3 bases from V and 5 bases from J, leaving 8 bases between. The CDR3 is made up of 13 amino acids. The CDR3 loop is CASSDPHYQPQHF. The CDR3 DNA is TGTGCCAGCAGTGACCCTCACTATCAGCCCCAGCATTTT.

This clone was counted a single time. The chain carries TRBV11-2 and TRBJ1-1, with a weak D call TRBD1 (5 bases). Per the germline V gene, CDR1 is SGHAT and CDR2 is FQNNGV. CDR3 length: 14 residues. Trimming took off 5 bases at V and 1 base at J, with 11 bases between the two ends. CDR3 in amino acids: CASSIGARNTEAFF. The DNA for the CDR3 is TGTGCCAGCAGCATTGGGGCGAGGAACACTGAAGCTTTCTTT.

The CDR3 DNA is TGCGCCAGCAGCCAAGGACTAGCGGGAGGCACCGGGGAGCTGTTTTTT. Translation gives CASSQGLAGGTGELFF. The J gene is TRBJ2-2, the V gene TRBV4-3; 13 nucleotides match TRBD2. Germline CDR1 LGHNA, CDR2 YSLEER. The CDR3 contains 16 residues. V lost 1 base and J lost 4; bases outside the gene matches: 0.

V is TRBV25-1 and J is TRBJ1-2; a weak D match, TRBD1 (5 bases). Germline lookup yields CDR1 MGHDK and CDR2 SYGVNS. The CDR3 extends over 17 amino acids. The V end was cut by 3 bases, the J end by 8 bases, with 25 bases between. CDR3 nucleotides: TGTGCCAGCAGTGACCACATATCCGGAAGGGGAGGCATAGGCTACACCTTC. This sequence encodes CASSDHISGRGGIGYTF.

This chain joins TRBV19 and TRBJ2-7; TRBD1 might be the D (7 bases). The germline CDR1 and CDR2 sequences are LNHDA and SQIVND (reference sequence). Trimming stripped 3 bases from V and 1 base from J, with 10 bases between. The CDR3 covers 14 residues. The CDR3 region has the DNA TGTGCCAGTAGTATGACAGGGAGGTCCTACGAGCAGTACTTC. As protein: CASSMTGRSYEQYF.

The genes are TRBV27 and TRBJ2-3, with 9 bases identical to TRBD2. Germline trimming cut 2 bases from V and 5 bases from J; bases unmatched to any gene: 11. Looked up from germline, CDR1 is MNHEY and CDR2 is SMNVEV (reference sequence). This CDR3 is built from 17 residues. CDR3 protein: CASSLTLSGLAGDTQYF. CDR3 DNA sequence: TGTGCCAGCAGTTTAACTTTATCGGGACTAGCAGGAGATACGCAGTATTTT.

This clone occurred a few times. At one of its ends the junction is not consistent with the germline gene, which may arise from a read error. V is TRBV7-7 and J is TRBJ2-2, with 7 positions matching TRBD2. CDR1 SSHAT and CDR2 FNYEAQ come from the germline V gene (reference sequence). This CDR3 has 15 residues. The CDR3 coding sequence is TGTGCTAGCAGCATTAGCGGGCCGAACACCGGGGAGCTGTTTTTT. This sequence encodes CASSISGPNTGELFF. The variable domain in full, with the rest retrieved from reference TRBV7-7 and TRBJ2-2, is GAGVSQSPRYKVTKRGQDVTLRCDPISSHATLYWYQQALGQGPEFLTYFNYEAQPDKSGLPSDRFSAERPEGSISTLTIQRTEQRDSAMYRCASSISGPNTGELFFGEGSRLTVL.

The chain couples TRBV18 to TRBJ2-7; 9 positions agree with TRBD1. The germline V gene encodes CDR1 KGHSH and CDR2 LQKENI. V lost 3 bases and J lost 6; bases outside the gene matches: 9. The length of the CDR3 is 15 residues. The CDR3 is CASSPFPGQGGEQYF. CDR3 DNA sequence: TGTGCCAGCTCACCTTTTCCGGGACAGGGTGGCGAGCAGTACTTC.

The chain carries TRBV5-8 and TRBJ2-7; D ambiguous. This CDR3 comprises 14 residues. Germline CDR1 and CDR2: SGHTS and YDEGEE. The V gene lost 0 bases and the J gene lost 3 bases, with 10 bases spanning the gap. The CDR3 DNA reads TGTGCCAGCAGCTTGGCAGGCTCTCACTACGAGCAGTACTTC. Translation: CASSLAGSHYEQYF. Based on the CDR3 plus reference TRBV5-8 and TRBJ2-7, the full variable domain is EAGVTQSPTHLIKTRGQQATLRCSPISGHTSVYWYQQALGLGLQFLLWYDEGEERNRGNFPPRFSGRQFPNYSSELNVNALELEDSALYLCASSLAGSHYEQYFGPGTRLTVT.

V and J are TRBV10-3 and TRBJ2-3, with D perhaps matching TRBD2 (5 bases). CDR1 is ENHRY, CDR2 SYGVKD, per germline. V was pared by 2 bases and J by 7 bases, with 7 bases between. CDR3 length equals 12 residues. The CDR3 reads CAISENGNTQYF. Written as DNA, the CDR3 is TGTGCCATCAGTGAGAACGGGAATACGCAGTATTTT.

The table lists this clone with a few counts. The chain joins TRBV5-6 to TRBJ2-1; D may be TRBD1 (6 bases). The CDR3 sequence is 18 residues long. V dropped 3 bases and J dropped 0 bases, with 19 bases sitting between them. From germline, CDR1 is SGHDT and CDR2 YYEEEE. The CDR3 DNA is TGTGCCAGCAGCTGGTTAGTTGAACGGACAGACTCCTACAATGAGCAGTTCTTC. It codes for CASSWLVERTDSYNEQFF. The full variable domain, completed using reference TRBV5-6 and TRBJ2-1, is DAGVTQSPTHLIKTRGQQVTLRCSPKSGHDTVSWYQQALGQGPQFIFQYYEEEERQRGNFPDRFSGHQFPNYSSELNVNALLLGDSALYLCASSWLVERTDSYNEQFFGPGTRLTVL.

For the CDR3, the DNA is TGTGCCAGCAAACGGGAGGGTATGAACACTGAAGCTTTCTTT. Translation gives CASKREGMNTEAFF. This chain uses TRBV6-5 with TRBJ1-1, with no clear D. The CDR3 is 14 residues long. From germline, CDR1 is MNHEY and CDR2 SVGAGI. V lost 7 bases, J lost 0 bases, and 12 bases lay in between.

V and J are TRBV4-3 and TRBJ1-1, with 12 nucleotides matching TRBD1. CDR1 and CDR2 (germline): LGHNA, YSLEER. This CDR3 has 20 residues. V gave up 0 bases and J gave up 1 base; unmatched junction bases: 12. CDR3: CASSQEAARDRGRRNTEAFF. The DNA for the CDR3 is TGCGCCAGCAGCCAAGAGGCCGCCCGGGACAGGGGGCGCCGGAACACTGAAGCTTTCTTT.

This clone was picked up a small number of times. V is TRBV15 and J is TRBJ1-5, with 11 bases matching TRBD1. J gave up 6 bases and V 3 bases, and 7 bases lay outside the gene matches. CDR3 size: 16 residues. CDR1 and CDR2 (germline): LNHNV, YYDKDF (reference sequence). CDR3 loop: CATSRGDRGGGQPQHF. The CDR3 DNA reads as TGTGCCACCAGCAGGGGGGACAGGGGGGGTGGTCAGCCCCAGCATTTT.

The J gene is TRBJ2-1, the V gene TRBV30, with 13 bases that match TRBD2. This CDR3 is 18 amino acids long. Germline lookup yields CDR1 GTSNPN and CDR2 SVGIG (reference sequence). The junction had 6 bases not matched to a gene; V was cut back by 1 base and J by 0 bases. CDR3 in DNA: TGTGCCTGGAGTGGACTAGCGGGGGGCTCAAGCTCCTACAATGAGCAGTTCTTC. It is translated as CAWSGLAGGSSSYNEQFF.

This chain joins TRBV5-1 and TRBJ2-1; possible D gene TRBD2, 6 bases. V dropped 0 bases and J dropped 4 bases, with 14 bases sitting between them. The germline gives CDR1 SGHRS, CDR2 YFSETQ. This CDR3 has 16 amino acids. The CDR3: CASSLGLARAYNEQFF. Here the CDR3 DNA reads TGCGCCAGCAGCTTGGGGCTAGCGCGGGCATACAATGAGCAGTTCTTC.